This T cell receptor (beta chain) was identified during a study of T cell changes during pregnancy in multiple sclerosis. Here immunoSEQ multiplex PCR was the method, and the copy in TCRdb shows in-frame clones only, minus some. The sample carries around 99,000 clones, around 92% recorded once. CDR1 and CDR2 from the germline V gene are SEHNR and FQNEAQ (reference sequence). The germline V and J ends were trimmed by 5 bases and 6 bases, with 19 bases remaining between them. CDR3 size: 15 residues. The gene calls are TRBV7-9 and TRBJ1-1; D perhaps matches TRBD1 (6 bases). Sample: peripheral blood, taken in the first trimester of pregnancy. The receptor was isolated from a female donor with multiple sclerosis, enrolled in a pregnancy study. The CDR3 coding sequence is TGTGCCAGCAGCGGAAACGGACAGTATAAACCTGAAGCTTTCTTT. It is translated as CASSGNGQYKPEAFF.